These T cell receptor beta chains were read from a single sample in a study of PD-L1 blockade in urothelial cancer. Repertoires were generated with immunoSEQ multiplex PCR, while TCRdb's copy carries only in-frame clones and drops some. The repertoire includes some 30,000 clones, around nine tenths of them detected once, and less than 2% sits in the top ten. This specimen was PBMCs, taken around atezolizumab (anti-PD-L1) treatment. Receptors originate from a man over 45 with urothelial cancer. The CDR3 runs from the conserved cysteine through the conserved F or W. The size entry is marked missing in some rows and otherwise reads once, few, many or a size class.

V gene	J gene	clone size	CDR3 protein
TRBV7-3	TRBJ2-6	-	CASSLWGGKSGANVLTF
TRBV13	TRBJ2-7	once	CASSPPQGGFSSYEQYF
TRBV5-1	TRBJ2-3	-	CASSSGLAGGSSTDTQYF
TRBV6-4	TRBJ2-6	-	CASSDGGQSSGANVLTF
TRBV28	TRBJ2-1	-	CASSLSGPAGGNEQFF
TRBV4-2	TRBJ2-2	-	CASSQVSGGRNGELFF
TRBV28	TRBJ2-5	-	CASSLWGSGRPQETQYF
TRBV28	TRBJ2-5	-	CASSEDRAADF
TRBV10-1	TRBJ2-1	-	CASSYSPLAGVGNEQFF
TRBV18	TRBJ1-5	-	CASSAYSNQPQHF
TRBV9	TRBJ2-1	-	CASSDPGFREQFF
TRBV19	TRBJ2-1	once	CASRVDRSSYNEQFF
TRBV29-1	TRBJ1-1	once	CSVEWGGQGARNTEAFF
TRBV7-3	TRBJ2-2	-	CASTLGILAGVNTGELFF
TRBV28	TRBJ2-7	-	CASLKGGPNTYEQYF
TRBV19	TRBJ2-2	-	CASSIDRTGTSGRFSGELFF
TRBV19	TRBJ2-2	-	CASSYRGAGELFF
TRBV7-2	TRBJ1-3	few	CASSPNRESSGNTIYF
TRBV7-2	TRBJ2-4	-	CASSSPGGIQYF
TRBV7-2	TRBJ2-2	once	CASSIRPRGQGSTGELFF
TRBV11-3	TRBJ2-7	-	CASSPGPGGEQYF
TRBV7-9	TRBJ2-5	-	CASSQLGQGRETQYF
TRBV19	TRBJ2-3	-	CATKRRGGPDTQYF
TRBV7-9	TRBJ2-3	-	CASSFATGSTDTQYF
TRBV7-3	TRBJ2-1	-	CASSPGTISQKVEQFF
TRBV6-4	TRBJ2-1	-	CASSEGPGLAANEQFF
TRBV27	TRBJ2-5	-	CASSLVSPGRGRVTQYF
TRBV21-1	TRBJ1-4	few	CASRDRVFGGEKLFF
TRBV19	TRBJ2-1	-	CASIQPPGHEQFF
TRBV23-1	TRBJ2-1	-	CASSRMRGSDEQFF
TRBV11-2	TRBJ2-7	-	CASSLPGQGSYEQYF
TRBV6-1	TRBJ1-5	-	CASSGTGGGVSNQPQHF
TRBV9	TRBJ2-7	-	CASSVGLASYEQYF
TRBV9	TRBJ2-2	-	CASSNQGQVGELFF
TRBV4-2	TRBJ1-3	-	CASSQPGGSGNTIYF
TRBV29-1	TRBJ2-4	few	CSVPAGNIQYF
TRBV4-1	TRBJ2-5	-	CASSQELGARETQYF
TRBV7-2	TRBJ2-5	-	CASSPSGHQETQYF
TRBV5-1	TRBJ1-2	-	CASSLGGATGGTGYTF
TRBV18	TRBJ2-5	-	CASSPRLAGQETQYF
TRBV4-2	TRBJ2-5	-	CASSFSPGGNQETQYF